What follows describes a single T cell receptor (beta chain). This sample was included in a study of blood T cell repertoires in COVID-19. Looking at the study overall: T cells, B-cell-depleted T cells, or PBMCs supplied cDNA or gDNA.

Germline trimming cut 2 bases from V and 1 base from J; bases unmatched to any gene: 6. This CDR3 comprises 17 residues. In germline, CDR1 is SGHVS, CDR2 FNYEAQ. Method: immunoSEQ multiplex PCR; TCRdb's copy keeps in-frame clones and lacks some. The sample shows roughly 200,000 clones, around nine tenths of them seen only once. Sequenced input: peripheral blood. The TCR was taken from a man aged 40-49 years with acute or convalescent COVID-19. V gene TRBV7-6 combines with J gene TRBJ2-2, with TRBD2 matching 8 bases. This chain's CDR3 is CASSLSRAGVNTGELFF. The CDR3 region has the DNA TGTGCCAGCAGCTTATCTCGAGCGGGGGTGAACACCGGGGAGCTGTTTTTT.